Sequencing of this T cell receptor beta chain was carried out in a study of blood T cells in healthy people across ages. The study's findings and limits: With naive T cell percentage, TCR beta diversity showed a strong correlation. Roughly linearly, TCR beta diversity per million T cells fell as age increased.

Through a sample-barcoded 5' primer and a J-beta primer mix, a second PCR was run for about 7 to 12 cycles. TCRdb fed the 5' RACE reads into MiXCR, producing one record per CDR3 protein. The sample lists roughly 680,000 distinct CDR3 sequences, around 49% seen once, with 25% to 35% in the top ten. Turning to this clonotype: Its antigen is as yet unknown.

Germline CDR1 LNHDA, CDR2 SQIVND (reference sequence). The CDR3 length is 17 residues. Trimming pared 1 base from V and 2 bases from J, leaving 15 bases between. The specimen was blood. The origin of this receptor is a woman in her fifties or sixties in good health. The V and J genes are TRBV19 and TRBJ1-5; no definite D call. CDR3 region: CASSIGRRERGNQPQHF. The CDR3 coding sequence is TGTGCCAGTAGTATAGGCCGCCGGGAGAGGGGCAATCAGCCCCAGCATTTT.